A single sample gave rise to the 30 T cell receptor beta chains below, sequenced in a study of blood T cells in healthy people across ages. The use of a sample-barcoded 5' primer and a J-beta primer mix characterized a second PCR of roughly 6 to 11 cycles. TCRdb re-called the 5' RACE reads through MiXCR, storing one row per CDR3 protein. The sample carries around 700,000 distinct CDR3 sequences, just under 25% recorded once. This sample was also put to use in a study of T cells of mothers and their children.

The sequencing sample was made of blood. These receptors originate from a boy aged 5-17 years in good health.

The V gene is TRBV10-3, the J gene TRBJ2-1; a possible D gene is TRBD1 (6 bases). V was clipped by 2 bases and J by 6 bases, with 11 bases between them. Germline CDR1 is ENHRY and CDR2 is SYGVKD. The CDR3 has 14 amino acids. CDR3 coding DNA: TGTGCCATCAGTGAGATTGGGGACACCAATGAGCAGTTCTTC. It is translated as CAISEIGDTNEQFF.

This clonotype has just a few counts. V usage is TRBV20-1 and J usage is TRBJ2-1; D remains unclear. CDR3 length: 11 amino acids. Trimming pared 5 bases from V and 3 bases from J, leaving 5 bases between. Germline CDR1 is DFQATT and CDR2 is SNEGSKA (reference sequence). CDR3 in DNA: TGCAGTGCTCCTTTCTACAATGAGCAGTTCTTC. This codes for CSAPFYNEQFF.

This clonotype was counted a few times. This chain uses TRBV27 with TRBJ1-1; D gene unclear. This CDR3 has 14 amino acids. The ends were cut back, 5 bases at V and 5 bases at J, with 15 bases in the middle. Germline V lookup: CDR1 MNHEY, CDR2 SMNVEV (reference sequence). CDR3 residues: CASSARLPGTEAFF. The DNA for the CDR3 is TGTGCCAGCAGTGCCCGACTACCGGGGACTGAAGCTTTCTTT.

The chain links TRBV11-2 to TRBJ1-1; D not certain. V dropped 0 bases and J dropped 10 bases, with 12 bases sitting between them. Germline CDR1 is SGHAT and CDR2 is FQNNGV. The CDR3 sequence is 13 residues long. The CDR3 spells CASSLELGPLAFF. CDR3 bases: TGTGCCAGCAGCTTAGAACTAGGTCCTCTAGCTTTCTTT.

This clonotype was counted only a few times. The chain is built from TRBV6-2 or TRBV6-3 and TRBJ2-7, with TRBD1 matching 8 bases. V lost 0 bases to trimming and J lost 2 bases; unmatched junction nucleotides: 3. CDR1 MNHEY and CDR2 SVGEGT come from the germline V gene. The CDR3 spans 15 residues. The CDR3 protein is CASSYSSTGAYEQYF. CDR3 DNA sequence: TGTGCCAGCAGTTACTCGTCGACAGGGGCCTACGAGCAGTACTTC.

This clonotype was seen a few times. This CDR3 reads CASSLEQRHEKLFF. The DNA of the CDR3 is TGTGCCAGCAGCTTAGAACAGAGGCATGAAAAACTGTTTTTT. V is TRBV7-2 and J is TRBJ1-4, with D hard to call. CDR1 is SGHTA, CDR2 FQGNSA, per germline. The length of the CDR3 is 14 residues. The V and J ends lost 1 base and 6 bases respectively, with 9 bases between them. The full variable domain, completed using reference TRBV7-2 and TRBJ1-4, is GAGVSQSPSNKVTEKGKDVELRCDPISGHTALYWYRQSLGQGLEFLIYFQGNSAPDKSGLPSDRFSAERTGGSVSTLTIQRTQQEDSAVYLCASSLEQRHEKLFFGSGTQLSVL.

The V and J genes are TRBV27 and TRBJ2-7; D is possibly TRBD2 (5 bases). This CDR3 is built from 13 residues. Germline CDR1 and CDR2: MNHEY and SMNVEV (reference sequence). The V end lost 6 bases, the J end lost 7 bases, and 16 bases lay between the germline ends. The CDR3 DNA reads as TGTGCCAGCAGGGCTACGGGGTTGTGGGAGCAGTACTTC. Protein: CASRATGLWEQYF.

J is TRBJ2-3 and V is TRBV9; 13 bases map to TRBD2. V shed 4 bases, J shed 2 bases, and the junction held 13 bases outside the gene matches. The germline V gene has CDR1 SGDLS and CDR2 YYNGEE. The CDR3 is made up of 19 amino acids. The CDR3 DNA is TGTGCCAGCAGCCCGGAACCGGGACTAGCGGGGTCAAACACAGATACGCAGTATTTT. As protein: CASSPEPGLAGSNTDTQYF.

This clonotype was found once. The rearrangement joins TRBV7-2 to TRBJ2-5, with D possibly TRBD1 on 6 matching bases. This CDR3 contains 10 residues. CDR1 is SGHTA and CDR2 is FQGNSA in the germline V gene. CDR3 sequence: CEGVQETQYF. The CDR3 DNA reads as TGTGAGGGGGTCCAAGAGACCCAGTACTTC.

The chain carries TRBV10-2 and TRBJ2-1, with TRBD1 identical over 8 bases. The J call is uncertain, as TRBJ2-5 better fits the DNA end. The CDR3 is 14 residues long. CDR1 is WSHSY, CDR2 SAAADI, per germline. The CDR3 DNA reads as TGCGCCAGCAGTGAGTTCAGGGGGCTAGAGACCCAGTACTTC. Residues: CASSEFRGLETQYF.

The rearrangement links TRBV28 to TRBJ2-5, with 7 bases aligning to TRBD1. The better agreement between TRBJ2-7 and the DNA end casts doubt on the J call. CDR1 is MDHEN, CDR2 SYDVKM, per germline. The CDR3 totals 12 residues. In nucleotides, the CDR3 is TGTGCCAGCAAGGGACAGACCTACGAGCAGTACTTC. This codes for CASKGQTYEQYF.

The chain combines TRBV24-1 with TRBJ2-3, with 7 bases lining up with TRBD1. J was trimmed by 2 bases and V by 7 bases; bases with no gene match: 17. Germline V CDR1 and CDR2: KGHDR, SFDVKD. This CDR3 has 18 residues. The CDR3 DNA follows: TGTGCCACCAGCTACGACAGGGCTAATTTTGAAAACACAGATACGCAGTATTTT. It specifies CATSYDRANFENTDTQYF.

The chain combines TRBV20-1 with TRBJ2-7, with D possibly being TRBD2 (5 bases). Germline V gives CDR1 DFQATT, CDR2 SNEGSKA (reference sequence). The CDR3 runs to 13 residues. The CDR3 region is CLAQSSQSYEQYF. DNA of the CDR3: TGCCTAGCCCAATCGTCGCAATCCTACGAGCAGTACTTC.

This chain connects TRBV6-2 or TRBV6-3 to TRBJ2-5; TRBD2 matches 9 bases. The junction had 6 bases not matched to a gene; V was cut back by 6 bases and J by 1 base. The CDR3 totals 15 residues. The V gene's germline CDR1 is MNHEY and CDR2 SVGEGT. CDR3 sequence reads: CASRSGGFSQETQYF. The CDR3 coding sequence is TGTGCCAGCAGGAGCGGGGGGTTCTCCCAAGAGACCCAGTACTTC.

The rearrangement joins TRBV20-1 to TRBJ2-5; TRBD2 matches 13 bases. Germline CDR1 reads DFQATT; CDR2 reads SNEGSKA (reference sequence). The CDR3 contains 18 residues. The CDR3 DNA is TGCAGCGCTTCACCCTTAGGACTAGCGGGGGACCTACAAGAGACCCAGTACTTC. The encoded protein is CSASPLGLAGDLQETQYF.

J is TRBJ2-7 and V is TRBV2; 12 positions agree with TRBD2. The V gene end was trimmed by 2 bases and the J gene end by 8 bases; junction bases not matched to a gene: 7. CDR1 and CDR2 (germline): SNHLY, FYNNEI. The CDR3 runs 15 residues. CDR3 sequence reads: CASSEQTSGGLKQYF. DNA of the CDR3: TGTGCCAGCAGTGAACAGACTAGCGGGGGCCTCAAGCAGTACTTC. Full variable domain (missing parts from reference TRBV2 and TRBJ2-7): EPEVTQTPSHQVTQMGQEVILRCVPISNHLYFYWYRQILGQKVEFLVSFYNNEISEKSEIFDDQFSVERPDGSNFTLKIRSTKLEDSAMYFCASSEQTSGGLKQYFGPGTRLTVT.

The J gene is TRBJ2-2, the V gene TRBV4-1; tentatively, D is TRBD2 (6 bases). The CDR3 is made up of 17 amino acids. Germline V gene lookup returns CDR1 MGHRA and CDR2 YSYEKL. Trimming shortened V by 4 bases and J by 0 bases, and 15 bases separated the two germline ends. CDR3 nucleotide sequence: TGCGCCAGCAGCCTGGTGGACTACCTGGCGAACACCGGGGAGCTGTTTTTT. This encodes CASSLVDYLANTGELFF.

This clonotype turned up a few times. This chain uses TRBV7-9 with TRBJ2-5, with 9 bases lining up with TRBD1. This CDR3 comprises 14 residues. The germline V gene encodes CDR1 SEHNR and CDR2 FQNEAQ (reference sequence). V shed 6 bases and J 4 bases; nucleotides not matched to a gene: 6. Written as DNA, the CDR3 is TGTGCCAGCAGTCGGAGGGACAGGGCAGAGACCCAGTACTTC. It specifies CASSRRDRAETQYF.

The rearrangement uses TRBV3-1 and TRBJ1-1; 7 nucleotides match TRBD1. The CDR3 consists of 11 residues. Trimming removed 5 bases from V and 10 bases from J; junction bases left unmatched: 4. The germline gives CDR1 LGHDT, CDR2 YNNKEL (reference sequence). The CDR3 bases are TGTGCCAGCAGCACAACAGGGGCAGCTTTCTTT. Amino acid sequence: CASSTTGAAFF.

This clonotype came up a few times. The chain joins TRBV20-1 to TRBJ2-7, with a possible D match to TRBD2 (5 bases). The V gene lost 2 bases and the J gene lost 2 bases, with 16 bases spanning the gap. This CDR3 has 15 residues. Germline V gene sequence: CDR1 DFQATT, CDR2 SNEGSKA (reference sequence). As DNA, the CDR3 is TGCAGTGCTAGAAGTATGGAGGCCGCCCCCTACGAGCAGTACTTC. Translated: CSARSMEAAPYEQYF.

This clonotype was counted a few times. This chain links TRBV29-1 with TRBJ2-5, with TRBD1 matching 10 bases. Gene TRBJ2-1 matches the end of the DNA better, so the J call may be wrong. The length of the CDR3 is 12 residues. CDR1 SQVTM and CDR2 ANQGSEA come from the germline V gene. CDR3 amino acids: CSAGTGVGEQFF. The CDR3 nucleotides are TGCAGCGCCGGGACAGGGGTTGGGGAGCAGTTCTTC.

In its sample, this clonotype was seen a few times. The chain has TRBV29-1 and TRBJ1-1; TRBD1 matches 7 bases. The V and J ends lost 7 bases and 3 bases, in that order; junction bases with no gene match: 11. The CDR3 extends over 14 amino acids. Germline V gene data show CDR1 as SQVTM and CDR2 as ANQGSEA. The CDR3 bases are TGCAGCGGTACCGTTGGGGGACAGTACACTGAAGCTTTCTTT. This codes for CSGTVGGQYTEAFF.

This clonotype occurred a few times. The chain has TRBV29-1 and TRBJ1-2; 10 bases map to TRBD1. Trimming at V came to 4 bases and at J to 5 bases, leaving 7 bases not matched to a gene. The CDR3 sequence is 14 residues long. The germline V gene encodes CDR1 SQVTM and CDR2 ANQGSEA. In DNA form, the CDR3 reads TGCAGCGTTGCCCTGACAGGGGGCCCATATGGCTACACCTTC. It yields the protein CSVALTGGPYGYTF.

The chain links TRBV4-3 to TRBJ2-5; TRBD2 agrees at 9 bases. TRBJ2-7 matches the DNA end more closely, so the J call is doubtful. The germline gives CDR1 LGHNA, CDR2 YSLEER. The CDR3 is 15 amino acids. The CDR3 loop reads CASSLRAGGTYEQYF. In DNA form, the CDR3 reads TGCGCCAGCAGCTTACGAGCGGGGGGCACCTACGAGCAGTACTTC.

This clonotype has more than one count but fewer than ten. The chain has TRBV12-3 or TRBV12-4 and TRBJ2-5; 9 bases are a match to TRBD1. CDR3 length: 14 amino acids. V trimming: 8 bases; J trimming: 5 bases; junction bases outside the gene matches: 9. For the CDR3, the DNA is TGTGCCAGCGGGGGACAGGGCTCGGGGGAGACCCAGTACTTC. This gives the protein CASGGQGSGETQYF.

CDR3 residues: CSARDPLGPRYDEQFF. CDR3 DNA: TGCAGTGCTAGAGATCCTCTGGGACCAAGGTACGATGAGCAGTTCTTC. The V call is TRBV20-1, the J call TRBJ2-1; TRBD1 or TRBD2 may be the D gene (5 bases each). The CDR3 is made up of 16 amino acids. Germline V gene data show CDR1 as DFQATT and CDR2 as SNEGSKA (reference sequence). The V end was cut by 0 bases, the J end by 8 bases, with 20 bases between.

A single count supports this clonotype. The chain joins TRBV29-1 to TRBJ2-1; TRBD2 agrees at 9 bases. CDR1 and CDR2 (germline): SQVTM, ANQGSEA. With V trimmed by 4 bases and J by 6 bases, 7 bases remained unmatched. The CDR3 has 14 residues. Written as DNA, the CDR3 is TGCAGCGTTGGACCCGGGACTAGCAGCAATGAGCAGTTCTTC. Residues: CSVGPGTSSNEQFF.

The chain recombines TRBV29-1 with TRBJ2-1; 10 nucleotides line up with TRBD2. Germline CDR1 is SQVTM and CDR2 is ANQGSEA. V gave up 6 bases and J gave up 10 bases; unmatched junction bases: 6. The CDR3 length is 12 residues. The CDR3 nucleotides are TGCAGCGTCCTAGCGGGAGAAGAGGAGCAGTTCTTC. Amino acids: CSVLAGEEEQFF.

This clonotype was seen a handful of times. The V and J genes are TRBV3-1 and TRBJ2-1, with a tentative D call TRBD1 (5 bases). CDR3 length: 15 amino acids. The germline gives CDR1 LGHDT, CDR2 YNNKEL (reference sequence). V was pared by 0 bases and J by 0 bases, with 6 bases between. The CDR3 is CASSQDDSSYNEQFF. Written as DNA, the CDR3 is TGTGCCAGCAGCCAAGACGACAGCTCCTACAATGAGCAGTTCTTC.

The table lists this clonotype with a few counts. The chain carries TRBV5-1 and TRBJ2-3, with D maybe TRBD2 (6 bases). Trimming took off 4 bases at V and 4 bases at J, with 16 bases between the two ends. The CDR3 totals 15 residues. Germline V gene lookup returns CDR1 SGHRS and CDR2 YFSETQ. The chain's CDR3 is CASSPPGWEADTQYF. CDR3 sequence (DNA): TGCGCCAGCAGCCCTCCAGGGTGGGAGGCAGATACGCAGTATTTT.